A selection of T cell receptor beta chains follows, all from one sample in a study of blood T cell repertoires in COVID-19. The assay was immunoSEQ multiplex PCR, and TCRdb's table has in-frame clones only and misses some. The repertoire has 210,000 or so clones, approximately 80% of them found once; the top ten carry over 6%. The sequenced material came from peripheral blood. These TCRs come from a woman older than 75 with COVID-19, enrolled during active disease. Each CDR3 is given with its conserved first and last residue. D genes are given only for firm matches. Clone size is shown for a subset of rows, as once, few, many or a class of expanded clone.

d_gene: NA; j_gene: TRBJ1-3; v_gene: TRBV19; abundance: NA; CDR3nt: TGTGCCAGTACTCCCCAGGGGACTGGAAACACCATATATTTT; CDR3aa: CASTPQGTGNTIYF
d_gene: NA; j_gene: TRBJ1-1; v_gene: TRBV19; abundance: NA; CDR3nt: TGTGCCAGTAGTATTTCCGACTACACTGAAGCTTTCTTT; CDR3aa: CASSISDYTEAFF
d_gene: TRBD1; j_gene: TRBJ1-4; v_gene: TRBV5-1; abundance: NA; CDR3nt: TGCGCCAGCAGCTTGGAGGGACAGGAAAAACTGTTTTTT; CDR3aa: CASSLEGQEKLFF
d_gene: TRBD2; j_gene: TRBJ2-1; v_gene: TRBV28; abundance: NA; CDR3nt: TGTGCCAGCAGCCAGTCAGGACTAGCTAATGAGCAGTTCTTC; CDR3aa: CASSQSGLANEQFF
d_gene: TRBD2; j_gene: TRBJ2-5; v_gene: TRBV3-1/TRBV3-2; abundance: NA; CDR3nt: TGTGCCAGCAGCCAAGATAGCGCTAGCGGGAGTCGAAAGACCCAGTACTTC; CDR3aa: CASSQDSASGSRKTQYF
d_gene: TRBD2; j_gene: TRBJ2-7; v_gene: TRBV3-1/TRBV3-2; abundance: NA; CDR3nt: TGTGCCAGCAGCCCCTCTGGGGCGGGGGGCCACGAGCAGTACTTC; CDR3aa: CASSPSGAGGHEQYF
d_gene: NA; j_gene: TRBJ1-4; v_gene: TRBV2; abundance: NA; CDR3nt: TGTGCCGGACAGACCGAGGTTAATGAAAAACTGTTTTTT; CDR3aa: CAGQTEVNEKLFF
d_gene: TRBD2; j_gene: TRBJ2-7; v_gene: TRBV10-3; abundance: NA; CDR3nt: TGTGCCATCAGACCGGACAGTGGGACTAGCCATGAGTACTTC; CDR3aa: CAIRPDSGTSHEYF
d_gene: NA; j_gene: TRBJ1-2; v_gene: TRBV29-1; abundance: once; CDR3nt: TGCAGCCCAAGCAGTGCGGGGGGCCTTACCTATGGCTACACCTTC; CDR3aa: CSPSSAGGLTYGYTF
d_gene: NA; j_gene: TRBJ2-3; v_gene: TRBV5-1; abundance: NA; CDR3nt: TGCGCCAGCAGTTCGGGGAGTCCCCACACGGATACGCAGTATTTT; CDR3aa: CASSSGSPHTDTQYF
d_gene: NA; j_gene: TRBJ1-2; v_gene: TRBV4-1; abundance: NA; CDR3nt: TGCGCCAGCAGCCAAGAACAGGGTGGAAACTATGGCTACACCTTC; CDR3aa: CASSQEQGGNYGYTF
d_gene: TRBD1; j_gene: TRBJ2-7; v_gene: TRBV9; abundance: once; CDR3nt: TGTGCCAGCAGCGTAGGGGGACAGGGGGGCTACGAGCAGTACTTC; CDR3aa: CASSVGGQGGYEQYF
d_gene: NA; j_gene: TRBJ2-1; v_gene: TRBV10-3; abundance: NA; CDR3nt: TGTGCCATCAGTGTCACGACAGGCCCCAATGAGCAGTTCTTC; CDR3aa: CAISVTTGPNEQFF
d_gene: NA; j_gene: TRBJ1-4; v_gene: TRBV19; abundance: NA; CDR3nt: TGTGCCAGTAGTATTGGCAGGACTAAACTGTTTTTT; CDR3aa: CASSIGRTKLFF
d_gene: TRBD2; j_gene: TRBJ2-3; v_gene: TRBV6-5; abundance: NA; CDR3nt: TGTGCCAGCAGTACCCGGGGGGGAGTGGGAGATACGCAGTATTTT; CDR3aa: CASSTRGGVGDTQYF
d_gene: TRBD2; j_gene: TRBJ2-5; v_gene: TRBV6-5; abundance: few; CDR3nt: TGTGCCAGCACCCAACCTAGCGGAGCCCAAGAGACCCAGTACTTC; CDR3aa: CASTQPSGAQETQYF
d_gene: TRBD1; j_gene: TRBJ1-2; v_gene: TRBV29-1; abundance: few; CDR3nt: TGCAGCGCTGGGGACAGGGCGAGTAACTATGGCTACACCTTC; CDR3aa: CSAGDRASNYGYTF
d_gene: TRBD1; j_gene: TRBJ1-1; v_gene: TRBV25-1; abundance: NA; CDR3nt: TGTGCCAGCAGGGTACAGGGGCAGAACACTGAAGCTTTCTTT; CDR3aa: CASRVQGQNTEAFF
d_gene: NA; j_gene: TRBJ2-1; v_gene: TRBV10-3; abundance: NA; CDR3nt: TGTGCCATCAGTGGAGGGTTTGAGCAGTTCTTC; CDR3aa: CAISGGFEQFF
d_gene: NA; j_gene: TRBJ1-2; v_gene: TRBV6-5; abundance: once; CDR3nt: TGTGCCAGCAGTCCGACGGGTGTTAACTATGGCTACACCTTC; CDR3aa: CASSPTGVNYGYTF
d_gene: TRBD1; j_gene: TRBJ1-5; v_gene: TRBV2; abundance: few; CDR3nt: TGTGCCAGCAGTGGACAGGGAGGTTGGCAGCCCCAGCATTTT; CDR3aa: CASSGQGGWQPQHF
d_gene: NA; j_gene: TRBJ2-7; v_gene: TRBV4-1; abundance: once; CDR3nt: TGCGCCAGCAGCCAAGCCGGGATGGGACAATTCGAGCAGTACTTC; CDR3aa: CASSQAGMGQFEQYF
d_gene: NA; j_gene: TRBJ1-4; v_gene: TRBV5-1; abundance: NA; CDR3nt: TGCGCCAGTGGGGAGGGGCCAACTAATGAAAAACTGTTTTTT; CDR3aa: CASGEGPTNEKLFF
d_gene: NA; j_gene: TRBJ2-2; v_gene: TRBV7-8; abundance: NA; CDR3nt: TGTGCCAGCAGCAGACTCAGGGGCCGCCCTCTGATGGAGCTGTTTTTT; CDR3aa: CASSRLRGRPLMELFF
d_gene: NA; j_gene: TRBJ1-5; v_gene: TRBV4-2; abundance: few; CDR3nt: TGTGCCAGCAGTCAGAAAGGTTGGCAGGAACCCCAGCATTTT; CDR3aa: CASSQKGWQEPQHF
d_gene: TRBD1; j_gene: TRBJ2-7; v_gene: TRBV28; abundance: NA; CDR3nt: TGTGCCAGCACCTTACGCGACAGGGACTACGAGCAGTACTTC; CDR3aa: CASTLRDRDYEQYF
d_gene: NA; j_gene: TRBJ1-6; v_gene: TRBV5-4; abundance: many; CDR3nt: TGTGCCAGCAGCTTGGATAGGGCGGGCATCTACCACTTT; CDR3aa: CASSLDRAGIYHF
d_gene: NA; j_gene: TRBJ2-7; v_gene: TRBV6-5; abundance: NA; CDR3nt: TGTGCCAGCGCTTTCCAGGGATTATCATACGAGCAGTACTTC; CDR3aa: CASAFQGLSYEQYF
d_gene: TRBD1; j_gene: TRBJ2-2; v_gene: TRBV2; abundance: NA; CDR3nt: TGTGCCAGAGGGACAGGGGGGGCAACTGGGGAGCTGTTTTTT; CDR3aa: CARGTGGATGELFF
d_gene: TRBD1; j_gene: TRBJ1-2; v_gene: TRBV5-1; abundance: NA; CDR3nt: TGCGCCAGCAGCTTGGCCATGGGACAGGGAGGTGGCTACACCTTC; CDR3aa: CASSLAMGQGGGYTF
d_gene: TRBD2; j_gene: TRBJ2-1; v_gene: TRBV5-1; abundance: NA; CDR3nt: TGCGCCAGCAAATTAGGGGTAGCGGGCGGTTTCTGGGATGAGCAGTTCTTC; CDR3aa: CASKLGVAGGFWDEQFF
d_gene: NA; j_gene: TRBJ1-4; v_gene: TRBV5-1; abundance: NA; CDR3nt: TGCGCCAGCAGCTTGGTGGCTACTAATGAAAAACTGTTTTTT; CDR3aa: CASSLVATNEKLFF
d_gene: NA; j_gene: TRBJ1-1; v_gene: TRBV4-1; abundance: NA; CDR3nt: TGCGCCAGCAGCCACGGATGGGGGCGGGAAGCTTTCTTT; CDR3aa: CASSHGWGREAFF
d_gene: NA; j_gene: TRBJ2-7; v_gene: TRBV9; abundance: NA; CDR3nt: TGTGCCAGCAGCTTCGGGACACCATCCTACGAGCAGTACTTC; CDR3aa: CASSFGTPSYEQYF
d_gene: NA; j_gene: TRBJ1-3; v_gene: TRBV7-8; abundance: NA; CDR3nt: TGTGCCAGCAGCTTAGCACAGGGAAGGAGCTCTGGAAACACCATATATTTT; CDR3aa: CASSLAQGRSSGNTIYF
d_gene: TRBD1; j_gene: TRBJ1-5; v_gene: TRBV19; abundance: NA; CDR3nt: TGTGCCAGTAGTCAGACAGGGGGTGGCAATCAGCCCCAGCATTTT; CDR3aa: CASSQTGGGNQPQHF
d_gene: TRBD1; j_gene: TRBJ1-5; v_gene: TRBV9; abundance: NA; CDR3nt: TGTGCCAGCAGCAAAACAGGGGAAGGTCAGCCCCAGCATTTT; CDR3aa: CASSKTGEGQPQHF
d_gene: NA; j_gene: TRBJ1-5; v_gene: TRBV5-1; abundance: NA; CDR3nt: TGCGCCAGCAGCCAGGACACCGATCAGCCCCAGCATTTT; CDR3aa: CASSQDTDQPQHF
d_gene: TRBD1; j_gene: TRBJ1-6; v_gene: TRBV4-2; abundance: few; CDR3nt: TGTGCCAGCAGCCCTCGGGACAGGGATAATTCACCCCTCCACTTT; CDR3aa: CASSPRDRDNSPLHF
d_gene: TRBD1; j_gene: TRBJ2-7; v_gene: TRBV5-4; abundance: NA; CDR3nt: TGTGCCAGCCACTCGACAGGGTACGCCGCGGAGCAGTACTTC; CDR3aa: CASHSTGYAAEQYF
d_gene: TRBD1; j_gene: TRBJ2-3; v_gene: TRBV3-1/TRBV3-2; abundance: NA; CDR3nt: TGTGCCAGCAGCCAAGCTACTCCGGGACAGGGAACAGATACGCAGTATTTT; CDR3aa: CASSQATPGQGTDTQYF
d_gene: TRBD1; j_gene: TRBJ1-6; v_gene: TRBV5-1; abundance: NA; CDR3nt: TGCGCCAGCAGTACCGGGACAGGGAGTCTTCCCCTCCACTTT; CDR3aa: CASSTGTGSLPLHF
d_gene: TRBD2; j_gene: TRBJ2-7; v_gene: TRBV5-1; abundance: NA; CDR3nt: TGCGCCAGCAGCTTATATGGCGGGGGGGCAACCCCATACGAGCAGTACTTC; CDR3aa: CASSLYGGGATPYEQYF
d_gene: NA; j_gene: TRBJ2-6; v_gene: TRBV5-1; abundance: NA; CDR3nt: TGCGCCAGCGGACCTACCGGGACAACCGGGGCCAACGTCCTGACTTTC; CDR3aa: CASGPTGTTGANVLTF
d_gene: NA; j_gene: TRBJ1-5; v_gene: TRBV19; abundance: NA; CDR3nt: TGTGCCACAAAACCAAGCGGGGGACTTAATCAGCCCCAGCATTTT; CDR3aa: CATKPSGGLNQPQHF
d_gene: NA; j_gene: TRBJ1-2; v_gene: TRBV3-1/TRBV3-2; abundance: NA; CDR3nt: TGTGCCAGCAGCCAAGCTTTATGGACAGTTGGCTACACCTTC; CDR3aa: CASSQALWTVGYTF
d_gene: NA; j_gene: TRBJ2-3; v_gene: TRBV12-3/TRBV12-4; abundance: NA; CDR3nt: TGTGCCAGCACCCGGGTTGGGGATACGCAGTATTTT; CDR3aa: CASTRVGDTQYF
d_gene: TRBD2; j_gene: TRBJ2-1; v_gene: TRBV5-1; abundance: NA; CDR3nt: TGCGCCAGCAGCTTGGTGATGTCGGGGGGCAATGAGCAGTTCTTC; CDR3aa: CASSLVMSGGNEQFF
d_gene: TRBD1; j_gene: TRBJ2-1; v_gene: TRBV5-1; abundance: NA; CDR3nt: TGCGCCAGCAGCTCGGGACAACAGGGGAATGAGCAGTTCTTC; CDR3aa: CASSSGQQGNEQFF
d_gene: NA; j_gene: TRBJ2-1; v_gene: TRBV9; abundance: NA; CDR3nt: TGTGCCAGCAGCGTACAGGGTTCGCCCTACAATGAGCAGTTCTTC; CDR3aa: CASSVQGSPYNEQFF
d_gene: NA; j_gene: TRBJ2-7; v_gene: TRBV3-1/TRBV3-2; abundance: NA; CDR3nt: TGTGCCAGCAGCCAACGAGGAGTGCAGTACTTC; CDR3aa: CASSQRGVQYF
d_gene: TRBD2; j_gene: TRBJ2-1; v_gene: TRBV3-1/TRBV3-2; abundance: NA; CDR3nt: TGTGCCAGCAGCCCCTGGACTAGCGGGTCCTCCTACAATGAGCAGTTCTTC; CDR3aa: CASSPWTSGSSYNEQFF
d_gene: TRBD1; j_gene: TRBJ2-7; v_gene: TRBV5-1; abundance: once; CDR3nt: TGCGCCAGCAGCTATACCGGGACAGGGCTATCCTACGAGCAGTACTTC; CDR3aa: CASSYTGTGLSYEQYF